Detailed here is one T cell receptor beta chain. Antigen unknown. Newly diagnosed hyperthyroidism, duration under 2 months, in patients aged 18 to 65. The PBMCs had their origin in approximately 10 ml of fresh peripheral blood. This sample is part of a study of T cells in Graves' hyperthyroidism and ophthalmopathy. On the study more broadly: Peripheral blood samples were taken at initial diagnosis, prior to any treatment. General observations from the study: Patients with ophthalmopathy were separated from those with stable hyperthyroidism by a 13 V-J model.

This CDR3 spans 16 amino acids. Germline lookup yields CDR1 LGHDT and CDR2 YNNKEL (reference sequence). V dropped 0 bases and J dropped 2 bases, with 8 bases sitting between them. Amplification yielded TCR beta CDR3 regions, with RNA transcripts as the source. HTBI primers drove first-round RT-PCR of the TCR CDR3. TCRdb redid the calling of the multiplex PCR reads with MiXCR, one entry per CDR3 protein. The table lists about 840,000 distinct CDR3 sequences, more than 30% of them singletons, with 7% to 10% in the top ten. V and J are TRBV3-1 and TRBJ2-6, with a weak D call TRBD1 (6 bases). The receptor's source is a man aged 18 to 29 with Graves' hyperthyroidism. Material: blood. The CDR3 spells CASSQDPGAGANVLTF. The CDR3 nucleotides are TGTGCCAGCAGCCAAGACCCAGGGGCTGGGGCCAACGTCCTGACTTTC.